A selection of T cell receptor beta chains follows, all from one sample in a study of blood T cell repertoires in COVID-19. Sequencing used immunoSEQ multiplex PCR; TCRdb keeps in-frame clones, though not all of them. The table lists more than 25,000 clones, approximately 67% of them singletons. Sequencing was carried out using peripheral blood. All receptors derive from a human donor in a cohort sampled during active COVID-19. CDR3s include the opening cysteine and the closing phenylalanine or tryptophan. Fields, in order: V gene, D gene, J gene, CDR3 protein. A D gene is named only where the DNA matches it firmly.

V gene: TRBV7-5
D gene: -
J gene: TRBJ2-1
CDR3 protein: CVRSLIRRGGLYNEQFF

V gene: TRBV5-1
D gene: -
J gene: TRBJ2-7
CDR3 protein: CASSIAGDTSYEQYF

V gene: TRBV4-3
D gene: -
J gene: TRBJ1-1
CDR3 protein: CASSLSTRLNTEAFF

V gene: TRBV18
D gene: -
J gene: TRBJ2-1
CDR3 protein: CASSPGFPYNEQFF

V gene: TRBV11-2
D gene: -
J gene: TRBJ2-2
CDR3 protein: CASSLTRGYTGELFF

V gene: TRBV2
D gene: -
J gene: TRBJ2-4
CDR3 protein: CASSTGRGNIQYF

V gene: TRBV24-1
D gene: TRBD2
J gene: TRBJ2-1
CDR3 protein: CATKIISGFHNEQFF

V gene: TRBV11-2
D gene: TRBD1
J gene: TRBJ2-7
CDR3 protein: CASSLDRVRGYEQYF

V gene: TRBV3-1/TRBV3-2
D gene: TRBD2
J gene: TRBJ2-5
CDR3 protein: CASSQETGGTQETQYF

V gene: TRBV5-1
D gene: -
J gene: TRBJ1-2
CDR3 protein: CASSLGREDYGYTF

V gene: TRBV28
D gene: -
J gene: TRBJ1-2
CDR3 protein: CASRDPLGGGYTF

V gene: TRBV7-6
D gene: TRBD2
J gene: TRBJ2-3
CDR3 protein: CASSLPGLAGPDTQYF

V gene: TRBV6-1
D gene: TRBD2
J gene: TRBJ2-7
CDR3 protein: CASSDGTSGAYEQYF

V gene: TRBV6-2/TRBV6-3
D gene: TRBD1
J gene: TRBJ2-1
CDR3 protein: CASSLGTGKNEQFF

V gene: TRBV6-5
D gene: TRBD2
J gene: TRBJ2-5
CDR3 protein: CASSYDPSGSLETQYF

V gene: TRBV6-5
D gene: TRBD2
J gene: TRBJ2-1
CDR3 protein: CATLPGGVYNEQFF

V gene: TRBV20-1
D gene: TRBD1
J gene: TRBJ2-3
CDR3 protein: CSASSYRGLAPDTQYF

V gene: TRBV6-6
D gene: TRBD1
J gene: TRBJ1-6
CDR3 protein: CASSSGQGRIPLHF

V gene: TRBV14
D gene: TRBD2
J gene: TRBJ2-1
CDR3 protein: CASSQDSGGSGSGQFF

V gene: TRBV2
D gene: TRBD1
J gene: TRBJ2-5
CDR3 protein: CASSPDRSQETQYF

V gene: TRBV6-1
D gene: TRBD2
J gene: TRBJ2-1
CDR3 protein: CASSEGVAGYNEQFF

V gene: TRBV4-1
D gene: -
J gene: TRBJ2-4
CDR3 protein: CASSQGPLTGGKNIQYF

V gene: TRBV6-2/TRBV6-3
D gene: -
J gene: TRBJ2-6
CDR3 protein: CASSYRGSTGANVLTF

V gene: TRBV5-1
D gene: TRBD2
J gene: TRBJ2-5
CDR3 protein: CASSLALAGGPQETQYF

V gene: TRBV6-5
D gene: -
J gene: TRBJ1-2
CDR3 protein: CASSLEGGTGYTF

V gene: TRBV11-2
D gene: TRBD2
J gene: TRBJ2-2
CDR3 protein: CASSVLAGGPVGELFF

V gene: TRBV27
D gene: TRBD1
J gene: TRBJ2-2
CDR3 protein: CASSQQGWIAGELFF

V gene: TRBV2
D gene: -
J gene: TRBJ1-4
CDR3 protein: CASSENGLRPAGEKLFF

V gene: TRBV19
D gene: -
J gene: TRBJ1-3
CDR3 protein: CASSSGNSGNTIYF

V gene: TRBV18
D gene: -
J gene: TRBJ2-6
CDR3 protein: CASSPGRGAAGANVLTF

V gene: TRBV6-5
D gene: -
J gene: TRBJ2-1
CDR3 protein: CACTGWGDNEQFF

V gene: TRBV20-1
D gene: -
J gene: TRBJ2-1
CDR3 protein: CSASGGDINSYNEQFF

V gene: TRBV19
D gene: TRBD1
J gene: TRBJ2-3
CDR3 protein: CASSGGTATFGTDTQYF

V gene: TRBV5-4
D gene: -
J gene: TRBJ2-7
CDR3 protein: CASSSSRGSPRQYF

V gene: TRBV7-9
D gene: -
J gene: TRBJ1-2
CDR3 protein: CASSLALRGHYGYTF

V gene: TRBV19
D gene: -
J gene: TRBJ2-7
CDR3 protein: CASSPDNSYEQYF

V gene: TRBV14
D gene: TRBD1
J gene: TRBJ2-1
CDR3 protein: CASSQGGQGTRSGQFF

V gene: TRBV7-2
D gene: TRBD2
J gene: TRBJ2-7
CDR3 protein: CASSLASGGSGGSSYEQYF

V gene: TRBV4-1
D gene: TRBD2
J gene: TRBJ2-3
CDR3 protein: CASSQDVGREAGTDTQYF

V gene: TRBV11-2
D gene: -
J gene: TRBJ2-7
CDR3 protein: CASSSRQRPYEQYF

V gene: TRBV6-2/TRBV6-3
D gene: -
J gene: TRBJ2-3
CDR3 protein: CASSYGGADTQYF

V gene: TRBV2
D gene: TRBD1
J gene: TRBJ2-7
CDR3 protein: CASSALTGGESAYEQYF

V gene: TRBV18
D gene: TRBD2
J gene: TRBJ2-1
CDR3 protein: CASSPPGLAGGNNEQFF